Described below is a single T cell receptor beta chain sequence and its context. Its antigen is undetermined. Treatment denoted: some 19 received Ad26.COV2.S at low or high dose, single or two shots; roughly five received placebo; per-sample allocation not given. Following the first vaccine or placebo injection, samples were taken on day 63. This sample is drawn from a study of Ad26.COV2.S vaccination and SARS-CoV-2 variants. The study's findings and limits: Reports say spike-specific CD8+ and CD4+ T cell responses covered substantial breadth after vaccination.

Libraries were prepared by immunoSEQ multiplex PCR; TCRdb keeps only in-frame clonotypes and omits some of them. The sample lists fewer than 400,000 clones; approximately 86% were seen once. Germline V lookup: CDR1 LGHNA, CDR2 YSLEER. V lost 1 base, J lost 2 bases, and 14 bases lay in between. The length of the CDR3 is 16 residues. The sequencing used peripheral blood, collected in a trial of Ad26.COV2.S vaccine versus placebo. The chain couples TRBV4-3 to TRBJ1-2; D possibly corresponds to TRBD1 (5 bases). The TCR was taken from a person aged 18-60 years who received the Ad26.COV2.S COVID-19 vaccine or a placebo. The CDR3 nucleotides read TGCGCCAGCAGCCAAGTGAGTGGGGCGACGAACTATGGCTACACCTTC. Protein: CASSQVSGATNYGYTF.